This TCR beta chain was identified during a study of identical twins. Trimming shortened V by 6 bases and J by 5 bases, and 17 bases separated the two germline ends. The CDR3 length is 14 residues. Healthy Caucasians, and only they, were the donors. Broader study findings: Within twin pairs, the out-of-frame alpha sequences they shared showed excess low generation probability. Invariant MAIT and iNKT cells are populations that could partly confound zero-insertion analyses.

TCRdb reanalysed the 5' RACE reads using MiXCR and keeps one entry per CDR3 protein. The sample holds some 500,000 distinct CDR3 sequences, approximately 9.6% seen once. Comments on this clonotype: Its antigen is unknown.

The data also belong to a second study, concerning yellow fever vaccine responses in identical twins.

The chain is built from TRBV12-3 or TRBV12-4 and TRBJ2-7; D is undetermined. The sequenced sample was PBMCs. This clonotype originated in a young woman in good health. CDR3 bases: TGTGCCAGCAGGACGGACGTCTCAGTCCACGAGCAGTACTTC. It translates to CASRTDVSVHEQYF.